The 28 T cell receptor beta chains given below trace back to one sample, sequenced in a study of CD8+CD57+ T cells in acquired aplastic anemia. Whoever was chosen for sequencing had shown CD8+CD57+ cell expansion by flow cytometry. CDR3 and TCR beta VDJ profiling relied on genomic DNA as the template. TCRdb fed the reads into MiXCR, producing one record per CDR3 protein. The repertoire consists of roughly 170,000 distinct CDR3 sequences, with less than 50% occurring once and the leading ten covering approximately 13%. Sequenced input: sorted CD4+, CD8+, or CD8+CD57+ T cells (not recorded which) from PBMCs. The receptor set was obtained from a human donor with aplastic anemia.

In the case of this clonotype: At one end the junction does not follow the germline gene, possibly because of a read error. J is TRBJ2-5 and V is TRBV29-1; TRBD2 matches at 7 bases. Per germline, CDR1 SQVTM and CDR2 ANQGSEA. The CDR3 covers 13 residues. The DNA for the CDR3 is TGCAGTGTTGGCCGGACTAGTGGGGAGACCCAGTACTTC. Translated, it gives CSVGRTSGETQYF.

This clonotype was counted only a few times. The chain employs TRBV10-3 and TRBJ1-2; no reliable D call. CDR1 is ENHRY, CDR2 SYGVKD, per germline. CDR3 length: 14 residues. Deletions cut 5 bases from V and 7 bases from J, with 17 bases between. The CDR3 DNA reads as TGTGCCATCAGTTCCCCACATGGATTGACTGGCTACACCTTC. This encodes CAISSPHGLTGYTF.

This clonotype occurred a few times. For the CDR3, the DNA is TGTGCCAGCAGTGAAAAGGCAGCCTACACCTTC. Translation gives CASSEKAAYTF. The chain is built from TRBV2 and TRBJ1-2; unclear D gene. Trimming cost V 2 bases and J 10 bases, with 8 bases left between them. CDR1 is SNHLY, CDR2 FYNNEI, per germline. The CDR3 length is 11 residues.

Concerning this clonotype itself: At one of its ends the junction is not consistent with the germline gene, which may arise from a read error. The V call is TRBV2, the J call TRBJ1-4, with D perhaps TRBD1 (6 bases). The CDR3 sequence is 15 residues long. Germline assignment: CDR1 SNHLY and CDR2 FYNNEI. The CDR3 DNA sequence: TGTGCCAGCAGGAGAGGGACAACAACCAATGAAAAACTGTTTTTT. Translation: CASRRGTTTNEKLFF. Using reference TRBV2 and TRBJ1-4 for the parts outside the CDR3, the full variable domain is EPEVTQTPSHQVTQMGQEVILRCVPISNHLYFYWYRQILGQKVEFLVSFYNNEISEKSEIFDDQFSVERPDGSNFTLKIRSTKLEDSAMYFCASRRGTTTNEKLFFGSGTQLSVL.

This sequence joins TRBV29-1 and TRBJ1-5; D gene unclear. The V gene lost 0 bases and the J gene lost 2 bases, with 11 bases spanning the gap. CDR1 and CDR2 (germline): SQVTM, ANQGSEA. The CDR3 has 15 residues. In nucleotides, the CDR3 is TGCAGCGTTGAAGAGGGCGGCTTTGGCAATCAGCCCCAGCATTTT. It is translated as CSVEEGGFGNQPQHF.

The chain has TRBV15 and TRBJ2-1; 11 nucleotides line up with TRBD2. After removal of 10 bases from V and 8 bases from J, the junction contained 13 bases not matched to a gene. This CDR3 is built from 15 residues. In germline, CDR1 is LNHNV, CDR2 YYDKDF (reference sequence). The CDR3 loop reads CASNSLAGGRDEQFF. The DNA for the CDR3 is TGTGCCAGCAACTCTCTAGCGGGGGGAAGGGATGAGCAGTTCTTC.

The rearrangement uses TRBV24-1 and TRBJ1-2, with D possibly being TRBD1 (6 bases). The length of the CDR3 is 13 residues. With 9 bases removed from V and 4 bases from J, the gap between germline ends came to 14 bases. The germline gives CDR1 KGHDR, CDR2 SFDVKD. CDR3 region: CATQQGAPYGYTF. DNA for the CDR3: TGTGCCACCCAACAGGGAGCTCCCTATGGCTACACCTTC.

This clonotype showed up many times. The CDR3 DNA reads TGTGCCAGCAGTGAGTCAGGGGGCGCGGGAAACACCATATATTTT. It codes for CASSESGGAGNTIYF. This chain connects TRBV2 to TRBJ1-3, with 8 bases aligning to TRBD1. The CDR3 totals 15 residues. The germline V gene has CDR1 SNHLY and CDR2 FYNNEI. V shed 3 bases, J shed 4 bases, and the junction held 5 bases outside the gene matches.

Points on this clonotype: At one of its ends the junction is not consistent with the germline gene, which may arise from a read error. The chain combines TRBV7-7 with TRBJ2-2, with D hard to call. CDR3 length: 14 amino acids. Germline loops: CDR1 SSHAT, CDR2 FNYEAQ (reference sequence). CDR3 sequence reads: CASSFQALTGELFF. Written as DNA, the CDR3 is TGTGCTAGCAGCTTCCAAGCCCTCACCGGGGAGCTGTTTTTT. The variable domain in full, with the rest retrieved from reference TRBV7-7 and TRBJ2-2, is GAGVSQSPRYKVTKRGQDVTLRCDPISSHATLYWYQQALGQGPEFLTYFNYEAQPDKSGLPSDRFSAERPEGSISTLTIQRTEQRDSAMYRCASSFQALTGELFFGEGSRLTVL.

The CDR3 DNA follows: TGCAGTGCTATTTTGGGACAGGGTGCTGAAAAACTGTTTTTT. It translates to CSAILGQGAEKLFF. This chain connects TRBV20-1 to TRBJ1-4; TRBD1 matches 9 bases. In germline, CDR1 is DFQATT, CDR2 SNEGSKA (reference sequence). Trimming took 4 bases from V and 7 from J; bases not matched to a gene: 7. The CDR3 length is 14 residues.

This clonotype occurred many times. The rearrangement links TRBV7-2 to TRBJ2-3; 10 bases match TRBD2. After removal of 3 bases from V and 7 bases from J, the junction contained 7 bases not matched to a gene. From germline, CDR1 is SGHTA and CDR2 FQGNSA. This CDR3 region has 15 residues. The CDR3 loop reads CASSFSGGDLNTQYF. The CDR3 DNA is TGTGCCAGCAGCTTCAGCGGGGGGGACCTTAATACGCAGTATTTT. Drawing the rest from reference TRBV7-2 and TRBJ2-3, the complete variable domain is GAGVSQSPSNKVTEKGKDVELRCDPISGHTALYWYRQSLGQGLEFLIYFQGNSAPDKSGLPSDRFSAERTGGSVSTLTIQRTQQEDSAVYLCASSFSGGDLNTQYFGPGTRLTVL.

This clonotype showed up just a few times. CDR3 nucleotides: TGCAGCGTTATGGAATCCTACGAGCAGTACTTC. Translating gives CSVMESYEQYF. The chain couples TRBV29-1 to TRBJ2-7; no reliable D call. In germline, CDR1 is SQVTM, CDR2 ANQGSEA. The CDR3 has 11 residues. V lost 5 bases, J lost 1 base, and 6 bases lay in between.

This chain uses TRBV12-3 or TRBV12-4 with TRBJ2-3, with D perhaps TRBD2 (6 bases). The CDR3 consists of 15 residues. Between the trimmed V and J ends, which lost 5 bases and 1 base, there was a span of 13 bases. Here the CDR3 reads CASSDSGGGTDTQYF. CDR3 in DNA: TGTGCCAGCAGTGACTCAGGCGGGGGCACAGATACGCAGTATTTT.

Here the CDR3 DNA reads TGTGCCAGCAGCCGGGGACTAGCGGGCTTCTACGAGCAGTACTTC. The encoded protein is CASSRGLAGFYEQYF. The chain couples TRBV11-2 to TRBJ2-7; the match to TRBD2 covers 12 bases. This CDR3 region has 15 residues. The junction had 5 bases not matched to a gene; V was cut back by 5 bases and J by 3 bases. Germline V gene data show CDR1 as SGHAT and CDR2 as FQNNGV.

The genes are TRBV30 and TRBJ1-3, with no clear D. The CDR3 is made up of 13 amino acids. V was pared by 3 bases and J by 0 bases, with 6 bases between. From germline, CDR1 is GTSNPN and CDR2 SVGIG (reference sequence). The CDR3 nucleotides are TGTGCCTGGAGACAGATCTCTGGAAACACCATATATTTT. It specifies CAWRQISGNTIYF.

As regards this clonotype: Since a much larger clone is just one base distant, this may be a read error. Likely a read error: the CDR3 ends without its conserved phenylalanine or tryptophan. This sequence joins TRBV12-5 and TRBJ1-1, with D unresolved. This CDR3 spans 14 amino acids. The germline V gene has CDR1 LGHNT and CDR2 FRNRAP. The ends were cut back, 1 base at V and 1 base at J, with 7 bases in the middle. Here the CDR3 DNA reads TGTGCTAGTGGTTTGGGCCTTACGAACACTGAAGCTTTCTCT. Its translation: CASGLGLTNTEAFS.

J is TRBJ2-2 and V is TRBV20-1, with TRBD1 identical over 7 bases. The length of the CDR3 is 15 residues. Germline V gene data show CDR1 as DFQATT and CDR2 as SNEGSKA (reference sequence). The J segment lost 7 bases and the V segment lost 1 base, leaving 9 bases of the junction unmatched. CDR3 loop: CSARVPGQLYGELFF. For the CDR3, the DNA is TGCAGTGCTAGAGTTCCGGGACAGTTATACGGGGAGCTGTTTTTT.

The chain joins TRBV19 to TRBJ1-5, with 8 bases lining up with TRBD1. J gave up 9 bases and V 1 base, and 2 bases lay outside the gene matches. This CDR3 region has 13 residues. CDR1 and CDR2 from the germline V gene are LNHDA and SQIVND (reference sequence). The CDR3 here is CASSIGRGPPQHF. As DNA, the CDR3 is TGTGCCAGTAGTATAGGCAGGGGGCCGCCCCAGCATTTT.

This clonotype was counted at least ten times. This rearrangement joins TRBV19 to TRBJ1-2; 7 bases align to TRBD1. Unmatched junction bases numbered 11, after V lost 1 base and J lost 6 bases. The CDR3 is made up of 16 amino acids. Germline CDR1 and CDR2: LNHDA and SQIVND (reference sequence). CDR3 region: CASSIAANRGPHGYTF. Written as DNA, the CDR3 is TGTGCCAGTAGTATAGCGGCCAACAGGGGCCCGCATGGCTACACCTTC. Full variable domain (missing parts from reference TRBV19 and TRBJ1-2): DGGITQSPKYLFRKEGQNVTLSCEQNLNHDAMYWYRQDPGQGLRLIYYSQIVNDFQKGDIAEGYSVSREKKESFPLTVTSAQKNPTAFYLCASSIAANRGPHGYTFGSGTRLTVV.

The chain joins TRBV20-1 to TRBJ1-2; TRBD1 is a possible D gene (5 bases). The CDR3 totals 12 residues. The germline V and J ends were trimmed by 1 base and 4 bases, with 7 bases remaining between them. CDR1 DFQATT and CDR2 SNEGSKA come from the germline V gene (reference sequence). CDR3: CSARVQAYGYTF. CDR3 bases: TGCAGTGCTAGAGTACAGGCCTATGGCTACACCTTC.

This clonotype was picked up many times. The chain combines TRBV6-5 with TRBJ1-2, with 11 bases lining up with TRBD1. This CDR3 is 13 amino acids long. The ends lost 4 bases at V and 7 bases at J; junction bases unmatched: 2. Germline CDR1 and CDR2: MNHEY and SVGAGI. CDR3 sequence reads: CASSSDRGLGYTF. The CDR3 coding sequence is TGTGCCAGCAGTTCGGACAGGGGGCTTGGCTACACCTTC.

The rearrangement links TRBV2 to TRBJ1-2; 9 nucleotides agree with TRBD1. The J segment lost 3 bases and the V segment lost 5 bases, leaving 4 bases of the junction unmatched. CDR3 size: 14 residues. Germline V CDR1 and CDR2: SNHLY, FYNNEI. CDR3 in DNA: TGTGCCAGCAGTAGACAGGGGGGAGACTATGGCTACACCTTC. Translation gives CASSRQGGDYGYTF.

The V gene is TRBV9, the J gene TRBJ2-1; TRBD2 agrees at 10 bases. Germline lookup yields CDR1 SGDLS and CDR2 YYNGEE. The CDR3 runs to 15 residues. V was pared by 0 bases and J by 7 bases, with 4 bases of the junction left unmatched. In DNA form, the CDR3 reads TGTGCCAGCAGCGTAGGTCTAGCGGGGGTTAATGAGCAGTTCTTC. Translation: CASSVGLAGVNEQFF.

The V and J genes are TRBV25-1 and TRBJ1-1, with D tentatively TRBD1 (6 bases). The CDR3 is 13 amino acids. Germline CDR1 is MGHDK and CDR2 is SYGVNS. With 7 bases removed from V and 5 bases from J, the gap between germline ends came to 14 bases. CDR3 nucleotide sequence: TGTGCCAGCACAGGGGCGGGGGCGACTGAAGCTTTCTTT. This translates into CASTGAGATEAFF. The whole variable domain, remainder taken from reference TRBV25-1 and TRBJ1-1, is EADIYQTPRYLVIGTGKKITLECSQTMGHDKMYWYQQDPGMELHLIHYSYGVNSTEKGDLSSESTVSRIRTEHFPLTLESARPSHTSQYLCASTGAGATEAFFGQGTRLTVV.

This clonotype was seen repeatedly, ten times or more. This chain links TRBV6-1 with TRBJ2-5; 9 nucleotides match TRBD1. Germline V lookup: CDR1 MNHNS, CDR2 SASEGT. J lost 5 bases, V lost 6 bases, and 4 bases had no gene match. The CDR3 is 13 amino acids. CDR3 coding DNA: TGTGCCAGCAGGGACAGGGGTAGTGAGACCCAGTACTTC. It translates to CASRDRGSETQYF.

The V call is TRBV27, the J call TRBJ1-2; TRBD1 matches 8 bases. The V gene end was trimmed by 4 bases and the J gene end by 8 bases; junction bases not matched to a gene: 6. Germline V gene lookup returns CDR1 MNHEY and CDR2 SMNVEV (reference sequence). The CDR3 loop spans 13 amino acids. For the CDR3, the DNA is TGTGCCAGCAGTTGGGCCAGGGGGCTAGGCTACACCTTC. Amino acid sequence: CASSWARGLGYTF.

This rearrangement joins TRBV29-1 to TRBJ1-2; the D is unclear. Germline CDR1 and CDR2: SQVTM and ANQGSEA. The CDR3 totals 12 residues. Deletions cut 4 bases from V and 7 bases from J, with 13 bases between. The CDR3 loop reads CSVGTPWGGYTF. The CDR3 DNA reads as TGCAGCGTTGGGACCCCCTGGGGTGGCTACACCTTC.

The chain joins TRBV20-1 to TRBJ2-5; 13 bases align to TRBD2. Germline loops: CDR1 DFQATT, CDR2 SNEGSKA (reference sequence). The CDR3 is 14 residues long. V lost 7 bases and J lost 3; bases outside the gene matches: 5. This chain's CDR3 is CSGRTSGSEETQYF. The CDR3, as DNA: TGCAGTGGAAGGACTAGCGGGAGCGAAGAGACCCAGTACTTC.